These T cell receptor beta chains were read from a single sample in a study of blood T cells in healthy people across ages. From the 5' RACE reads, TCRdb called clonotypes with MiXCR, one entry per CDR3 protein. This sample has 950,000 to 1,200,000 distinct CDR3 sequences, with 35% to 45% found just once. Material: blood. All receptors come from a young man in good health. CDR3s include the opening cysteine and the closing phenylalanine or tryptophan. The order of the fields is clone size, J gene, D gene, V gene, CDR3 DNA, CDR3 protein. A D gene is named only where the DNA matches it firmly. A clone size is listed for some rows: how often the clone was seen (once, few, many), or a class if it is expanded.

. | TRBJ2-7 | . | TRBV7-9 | TGTGCCAGCAGCTCCCCCGACAGGGGAGGGTACGAGCGGTACTTC | CASSSPDRGGYERYF
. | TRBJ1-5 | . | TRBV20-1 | TGCAGTGTTGACGACAGAACTAGCAATCAGCCCCAGCATTTT | CSVDDRTSNQPQHF
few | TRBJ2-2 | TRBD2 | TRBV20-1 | TGCAGTGCTAGAGGTTCTAGCGGGGTCGGGGAGCTGTTTTTT | CSARGSSGVGELFF
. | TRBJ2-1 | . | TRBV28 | TGTGCCAGCAGTTTCCTCCGGGACCGAACGTACAATGAGCAGTTCTTC | CASSFLRDRTYNEQFF
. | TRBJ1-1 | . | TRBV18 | TGTGCCAGCTCACCACAACAGAATGAAGCTTTCTTT | CASSPQQNEAFF
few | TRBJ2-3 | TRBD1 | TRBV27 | TGTGCCAGCAGTCCGACCTGGACAGGGGGCGCGATCACAGATACGCAGTATTTT | CASSPTWTGGAITDTQYF
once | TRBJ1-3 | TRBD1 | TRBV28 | TGTGCCACCTGGGACAGCGGAAACACCATATATTTT | CATWDSGNTIYF
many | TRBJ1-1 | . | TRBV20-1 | TGCAGTGCTAGAGATGTCAGGGAGGGTGGGATGAACACTGAAGCTTTCTTT | CSARDVREGGMNTEAFF
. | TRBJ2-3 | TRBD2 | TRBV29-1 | TGCAGCGTTGAAATTAGGACTAGCGGGGGGGATACGCAGTATTTT | CSVEIRTSGGDTQYF
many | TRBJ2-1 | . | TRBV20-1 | TGCAGTGCCGGACGAAGGAATGAGCAGTTCTTC | CSAGRRNEQFF
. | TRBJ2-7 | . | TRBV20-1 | TGCAGTGCTATGGAGGCCCTAAGGAATGAGCAGTACTTC | CSAMEALRNEQYF
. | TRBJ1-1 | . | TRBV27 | TGTGCCAGCAGTTTGTTGGACACGAACACTGAAGCTTTCTTT | CASSLLDTNTEAFF
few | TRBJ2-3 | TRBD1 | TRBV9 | TGTGCCAGCAGCGAACAGGGGGCCGTTTTAGATACGCAGTATTTT | CASSEQGAVLDTQYF
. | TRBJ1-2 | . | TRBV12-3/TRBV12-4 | TGTGCCAGCAGTCCTCGGGGAAAGGGTGATGGCTACACCTTC | CASSPRGKGDGYTF
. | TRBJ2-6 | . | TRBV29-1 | TGCAGCGTTGAACTCGGAACCTCTGGGGCCAACGTCCTGACTTTC | CSVELGTSGANVLTF
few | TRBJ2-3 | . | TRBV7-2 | TGTGCCAGCAGCTTAGAAGGGGCAGGGTCTGCAGATACGCAGTATTTT | CASSLEGAGSADTQYF
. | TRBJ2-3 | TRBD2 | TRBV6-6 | TGTGCCAGCAGCCGGACTAGCGGGGGGTCGGATATGCAGTATTTT | CASSRTSGGSDMQYF
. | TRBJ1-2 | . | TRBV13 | TGTGCCAGCAGCTCAAGTGGCCGCTATGGCTACACCTTC | CASSSSGRYGYTF
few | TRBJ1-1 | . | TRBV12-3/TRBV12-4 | TGTGCCAGCAGTTTATGGGGGACCCGGGGTTTCTTT | CASSLWGTRGFF
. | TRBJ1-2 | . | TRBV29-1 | TGCAGCGTTGAAGTCCCGCCGACAGGAACTTGTGGCTACACCTTC | CSVEVPPTGTCGYTF
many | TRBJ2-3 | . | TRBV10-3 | TGTGCCATCAGTGACGGGGGAACCAGCACAGATACGCAGTATTTT | CAISDGGTSTDTQYF
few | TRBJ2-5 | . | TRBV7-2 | TGTGCCAGCAGCGCCTCATCAAGGGTGGCAGAGACCCAGTACTTC | CASSASSRVAETQYF
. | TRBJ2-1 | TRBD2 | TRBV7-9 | TGTGCCAGCAGCTTAGAACTAGCGGGGTCCTACAATGAGCAGTTCTTC | CASSLELAGSYNEQFF
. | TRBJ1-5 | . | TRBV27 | TGTGCCAGCAGTTTATCGGGGGGGGATCATCAGCCCCAGCATTTT | CASSLSGGDHQPQHF
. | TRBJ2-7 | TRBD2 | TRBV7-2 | TGTGCCAGCAGCTCGGAGTTTGGTAGCGGGGGGTACGAGCAGTACTTC | CASSSEFGSGGYEQYF
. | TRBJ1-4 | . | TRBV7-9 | TGTGCCAGCAGCTTACAGGCAGCTAATGAAAAACTGTTTTTT | CASSLQAANEKLFF
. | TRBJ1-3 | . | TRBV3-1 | TGTGCCAGCAGTCGACTTGACATTTACTCTGGAAACACCATATATTTT | CASSRLDIYSGNTIYF
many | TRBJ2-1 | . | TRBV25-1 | TGTGCCAGCAGTGAATTCACCGGGACGGCTTACAATGAGCAGTTCTTC | CASSEFTGTAYNEQFF
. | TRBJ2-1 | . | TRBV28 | TGTGCCAGCGGTACGGGGTTTAGCTCCTACAATGAGCAGTTCTTC | CASGTGFSSYNEQFF
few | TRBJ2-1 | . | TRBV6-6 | TGTGCCAGCGGGGAGGGGGCCAAGAGCTCCTACAATGAGCAGTTCTTC | CASGEGAKSSYNEQFF
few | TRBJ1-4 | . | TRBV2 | TGTGCCAGCACCCGCCCGTGGGTAACTAATGAAAAACTGTTTTTT | CASTRPWVTNEKLFF
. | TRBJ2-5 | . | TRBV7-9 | TGTGCCAGCAGCTTGGGGGGGACAGCATTTTCCCAAGAGACCCAGTACTTC | CASSLGGTAFSQETQYF
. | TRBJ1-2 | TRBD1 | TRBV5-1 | TGCGCCAGCAGCTTGGAAGACAGGGGGCGTGATGGCTACACCTTC | CASSLEDRGRDGYTF
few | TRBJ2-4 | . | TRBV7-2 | TGTGCCAGCAGTTTTACGCAGGGTTTAGGTAACATTCAGTACTTC | CASSFTQGLGNIQYF
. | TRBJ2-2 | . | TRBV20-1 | TGCAGTGCTAGTGTCCAGGGTCCCACCGGGGAGCTGTTTTTT | CSASVQGPTGELFF
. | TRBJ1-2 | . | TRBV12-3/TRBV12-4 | TGTGCCAGCAGTTTGGCAATGGACAACGACTATGGCTACACCTTC | CASSLAMDNDYGYTF
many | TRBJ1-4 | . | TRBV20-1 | TGCAGCGTAGGGGCAGGGCCGGCAGGAACTAATGAAAAACTGTTTTTT | CSVGAGPAGTNEKLFF
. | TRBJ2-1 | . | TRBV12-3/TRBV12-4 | TGTGCCAGCAGTTTGGTCGAGGGATTGGAATATGAGCAGTTCTTC | CASSLVEGLEYEQFF
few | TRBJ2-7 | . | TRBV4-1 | TGCGCCAGCAGCCAAGATTATCTTTCCTACGAGCAGTACTTC | CASSQDYLSYEQYF
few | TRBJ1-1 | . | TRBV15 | TGTGCCACCAGCGCCTTAGGGGGTAGCACTGAAGCTTTCTTT | CATSALGGSTEAFF
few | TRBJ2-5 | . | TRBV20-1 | TGCAGTGCTAATCGCGGACCGCCCAAGGAGACCCAGTACTTC | CSANRGPPKETQYF
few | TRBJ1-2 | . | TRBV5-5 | TGTGCCAGCAGCCCAGTCCCGGACGTTGACTATGGCTACACCTTC | CASSPVPDVDYGYTF
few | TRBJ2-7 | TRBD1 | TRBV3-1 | TGTGCCAGCAGCCAGCTGAACCCCGGGACAGGGGTACATATCTCCTACAATGAGCAGTACTTC | CASSQLNPGTGVHISYNEQYF